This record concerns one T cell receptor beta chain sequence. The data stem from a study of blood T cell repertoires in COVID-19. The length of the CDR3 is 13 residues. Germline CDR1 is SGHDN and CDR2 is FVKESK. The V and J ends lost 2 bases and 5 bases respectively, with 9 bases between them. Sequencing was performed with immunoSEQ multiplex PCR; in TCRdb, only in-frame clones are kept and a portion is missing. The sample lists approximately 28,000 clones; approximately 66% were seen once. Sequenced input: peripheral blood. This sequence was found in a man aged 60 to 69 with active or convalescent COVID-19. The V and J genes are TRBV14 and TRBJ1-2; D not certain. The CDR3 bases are TGTGCCAGCAGCCAATTGGCAGATTATGGCTACACCTTC. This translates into CASSQLADYGYTF.